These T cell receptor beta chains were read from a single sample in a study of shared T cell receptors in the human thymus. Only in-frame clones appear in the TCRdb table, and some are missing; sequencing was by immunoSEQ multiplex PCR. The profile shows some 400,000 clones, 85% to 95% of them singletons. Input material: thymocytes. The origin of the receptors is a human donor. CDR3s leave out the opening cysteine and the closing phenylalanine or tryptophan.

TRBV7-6	ASSYRNRQF
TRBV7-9	ASSFGPIRETQY
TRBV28	ASSGPRLAGGPFFLAYEQY
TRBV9	ASSVEGSGNTIY
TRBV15	ATSRVMFAGNQPQH
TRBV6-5	ASSYLYSGGDTQY
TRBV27	ATRKLGYGYT
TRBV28	ASSLAGVGYNEQF
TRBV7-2	AYDSYNYGYT
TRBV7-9	ASSRLVYGYT
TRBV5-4	ASSALFGQGVYEQY
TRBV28	ASYARDRGYQETQY
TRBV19	ASRRRISDGYYIQY
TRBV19	ASSIDRQGRHYEQY
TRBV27	ASSKASRGFLTEAF
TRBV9	ASSVGTKGAGGTEAF
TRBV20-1	SAYTGIEQF
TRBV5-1	ASSSGTGIYEQY
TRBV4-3	ASSQEKSEETQY
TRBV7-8	ASSHLIAGGNTGELF
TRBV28	ASSLSRPTPYNEQF
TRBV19	ASSIRGSYREKLF
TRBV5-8	ASSPVGGAGSYEQY
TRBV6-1	ASSERGDPDGTQY
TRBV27	ASSFSSLRRGGEETQY
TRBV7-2	ASSWNNGLPSNEQF
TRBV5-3	ARSLLGGNTEAF
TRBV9	ASSVDSVEEHGSGEQY
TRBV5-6	ASSPPSPVNPEQY
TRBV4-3	ASSQAQGEEKLF
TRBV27	ASSLLSGSKNYGYT
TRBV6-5	ASSYSTSGAKETQY
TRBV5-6	ASSYKQGPLSYEQY
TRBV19	ASINVGKNTGELF
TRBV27	ASSRSPGPKDTEAF
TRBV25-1	ATETGNTEAF
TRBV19	ASSYGGGSSPLH
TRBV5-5	ASSLRDRGVETQY
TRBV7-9	ASSLEGFGNTIY
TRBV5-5	ASSFSGTSGYEQY
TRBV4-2	ASRRGSEAF
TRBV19	ASSIGGALGSSGANVLT